Included here is one T cell receptor beta chain sequence, with context. Only a few counts were recorded for this clonotype. It has no known antigen specificity. Nothing much larger sits one base from this clone, and base qualities are not available. The data belong to a study of T cells in Graves' hyperthyroidism and ophthalmopathy (dated by TCRdb to between 2018 and 2020). Context from the whole study: Peripheral blood samples were taken at the time of initial diagnosis, prior to any treatment. To identify TCR V-J signatures that set the groups apart, the researchers used a discovery cohort of about a hundred patients, made up of 40 to 45 with Graves' ophthalmopathy and some 60 with stable Graves' hyperthyroidism. Prospective prediction of ophthalmopathy was tested in an independent validation cohort of fewer than 20 hyperthyroidism patients and 17 patients who later progressed to ophthalmopathy. The 95 to 100 discovery patients were divided at random into training and test sets in a 7:3 ratio. In about 6 Graves' hyperthyroidism patients, the study also compared T-cell repertoires from thyroid tissue with T-cell repertoires from blood. Once sampling was done, hyperthyroidism patients were given methimazole at a starting dose of 30 mg daily, whereas ophthalmopathy patients were given high-dose intravenous methylprednisolone. The paper reports TCR Vbeta CDR3 sequencing of approximately 140 peripheral blood samples: some 44 ophthalmopathy, about 75 hyperthyroidism and some 17 progressor patients.

Stable Graves' hyperthyroidism was defined as the absence of progression to ophthalmopathy over 18 months of follow-up. The hyperthyroidism patients were between 18 and 65 years old and newly diagnosed, with a disease duration of less than 2 months. The study excluded patients with uncontrolled infections, other autoimmune diseases, pregnancy or lactation. Diagnoses were established on the basis of clinical symptoms, serum thyroxine and TRAb, thyroid ultrasound, and orbital computed tomography. Ficoll-Paque density gradient centrifugation was used to isolate PBMCs from 10 ml of fresh peripheral blood. Total RNA was extracted with Trizol reagent, and quality was checked on an Agilent 2100 Bioanalyzer. Summary of the overall study and its limitations: In validation, the model predicted progression to ophthalmopathy with approximately 71% sensitivity and approximately 72% specificity, a median of 6.5 months before onset. No statistical method was used to fix the sample size in advance, and group allocation was not hidden from the investigators. A 13 V-J signature model separated ophthalmopathy from stable hyperthyroidism, with roughly 88% sensitivity and roughly 82% specificity in cross-validation and 80%/75% in testing. Most expanded thyroid clonotypes (frequency above 0.001) were also found in blood, which suggests that blood repertoires may mirror thyroid immune responses.

V loses 4 bases, J loses 10 bases, and the germline ends lie 14 bases apart. From a lookup of the germline V gene, CDR1 and CDR2 are SQVTM and ANQGSEA. From cysteine to phenylalanine, the CDR3 is 12 amino acids long. Kept here is only the CDR3 DNA, which spans 36 bases and is read in frame from base 1. Amplification of TCR beta CDR3 regions was carried out from RNA transcripts. For the first round of RT-PCR on the TCR CDR3, the HTBI primer set was used together with the Qiagen OneStep RT-PCR kit. Libraries were constructed in a second round of multiplex PCR, after which size selection and purification were performed. Libraries were sequenced paired-end with 100 bp reads on an Illumina HiSeq2000. Per the original workflow: SOAPnuke was used to process the raw data, throwing out any read that contained adapters or uncalled bases, had a mean Phred below 15, or lacked an exact constant-primer or identifier match. COPE v1.2.5 was used to merge high-quality paired reads, and clonotypes were defined as unique nucleotide sequences. MiTCR v1.1 was used to align clonotypes to the IMGT TRBV, TRBD and TRBJ reference segments. The analysis was restricted to V-J combinations with a frequency above 0.0001, which together covered over 99% of the repertoires. A TCS score was defined as the ratio between F50 (clonal expansion) and ExV (chaos), using BLOSUM62-based TCRdist between CDR3 peptides within each V-J. Welch's t-statistics and random forest reduced 500 to 650 V-J features to under 15, which were used in a naive Bayes classifier (R e1071). In-frame beta chains were kept once TCRdb had trimmed the public reads at Q25 with fastp and called clones with MiXCR. A single entry per CDR3 protein holds the most common genes and DNA from its merged rows. The V and J calls here are based on TCRdb, not the publication. Across this sample there are roughly 740,000 distinct CDR3 sequences, with less than 20% seen only once. Over 7.5% of the sample is in the top ten clones.

Sequencing was done on a sample of blood. The clonotype was recovered from a man younger than 30 with Graves' hyperthyroidism. The receptor chain draws on TRBV29-1 and TRBJ2-1; the D gene is unclear. The CDR3 protein sequence reads: CSVVGQRVEQFF. The bases read TGCAGCGTTGTAGGGCAACGGGTCGAGCAGTTCTTC.